This T cell receptor beta chain stems from a study of shared clonotypes between healthy human individuals. Repertoires were generated with immunoSEQ multiplex PCR, while TCRdb's copy carries only in-frame clones and drops some. The sample has 550,000 to 850,000 clones, under 80% seen once. Study observations and caveats: Clonotypes not shared had lower generation probabilities than those common to all four donors.

Germline CDR1 reads KGHSH; CDR2 reads LQKENI. The V end lost 0 bases, the J end lost 6 bases, and 18 bases lay between the germline ends. There are 17 residues in the CDR3. Notes on this clone: Its target is unknown.

Sample: memory CD4+ T cells sorted from blood. Subset noted: CD45RA-negative fraction. V and J are TRBV18 and TRBJ2-1, with D possibly being TRBD1 or TRBD2 (5 bases each). The TCR was taken from a woman aged 25 to 39 in good health. DNA for the CDR3: TGTGCCAGCTCACCACCGAATCCAGCCGGGGCGTTCAATGAGCAGTTCTTC. This sequence encodes CASSPPNPAGAFNEQFF.